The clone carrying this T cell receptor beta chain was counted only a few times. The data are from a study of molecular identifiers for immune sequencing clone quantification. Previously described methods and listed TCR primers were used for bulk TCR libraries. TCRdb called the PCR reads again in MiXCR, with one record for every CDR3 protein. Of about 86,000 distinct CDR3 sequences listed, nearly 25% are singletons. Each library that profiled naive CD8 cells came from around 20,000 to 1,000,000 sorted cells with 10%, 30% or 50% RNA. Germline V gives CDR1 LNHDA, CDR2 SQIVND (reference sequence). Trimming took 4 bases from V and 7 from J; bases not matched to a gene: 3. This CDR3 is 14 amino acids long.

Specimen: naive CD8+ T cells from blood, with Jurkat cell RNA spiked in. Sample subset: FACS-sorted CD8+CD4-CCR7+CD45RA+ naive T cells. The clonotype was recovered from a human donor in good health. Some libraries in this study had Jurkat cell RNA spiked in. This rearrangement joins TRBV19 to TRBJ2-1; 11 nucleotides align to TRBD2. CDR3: CASSRIAGGNEQFF. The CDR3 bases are TGTGCCAGTAGTAGAATAGCGGGGGGGAATGAGCAGTTCTTC.